Listed here are 16 T cell receptor beta chains from one sample, sequenced in a study of cytomegalovirus exposure and HLA in healthy donors. The PCR made use of 60 Vbeta and 13 Jbeta primers. Assay used: immunoSEQ multiplex PCR; TCRdb lists only in-frame clones, some missing. Seen here are under 200,000 clones, under 85% observed once, and the top ten hold over 2.5%. Sample: PBMCs. The source is a female donor in good health and CMV-seronegative.

This chain connects TRBV14 to TRBJ1-1; no reliable D call. The CDR3 is made up of 11 amino acids. The V end was cut by 1 base, the J end by 6 bases, with 3 bases between. Germline CDR1 is SGHDN and CDR2 is FVKESK. The CDR3: CASSQAPEAFF. The CDR3 bases are TGTGCCAGCAGCCAAGCTCCTGAAGCTTTCTTT.

This clone was seen a handful of times. This chain uses TRBV21-1 with TRBJ2-1; TRBD1, the table's D call, was not compared with the DNA. TRBV21-1 is recorded as a pseudogene. The CDR3 runs 15 residues. In DNA, the CDR3 is TGTGCCAGCAGCAAAGATCAGGGGACGGGCAATGAGCAGTTCTTC. This translates into CASSKDQGTGNEQFF.

This clone occurred a few times. The CDR3 DNA reads as TGTGCCAGCAGTTCGACAGGGACGCGTCAGCCCCAGCATTTT. Translating gives CASSSTGTRQPQHF. The gene calls are TRBV28 and TRBJ1-5, with 7 bases identical to TRBD1. Unmatched junction bases numbered 6, after V lost 4 bases and J lost 6 bases. This CDR3 has 14 residues. Germline V gene sequence: CDR1 MDHEN, CDR2 SYDVKM.

V and J are TRBV10-3 and TRBJ2-7; 8 nucleotides align to TRBD1. Germline CDR1 reads ENHRY; CDR2 reads SYGVKD. The CDR3 is 12 amino acids. After removal of 10 bases from V and 3 bases from J, the junction contained 5 bases not matched to a gene. The CDR3 is CATRDRGYEQYF. Written as DNA, the CDR3 is TGTGCCACCAGAGACAGGGGCTACGAGCAGTACTTC.

CDR3 loop: CASSLGTGMNTEAFF. In DNA form, the CDR3 reads TGTGCCAGCAGCCTTGGGACAGGAATGAACACTGAAGCTTTCTTT. The chain employs TRBV5-6 and TRBJ1-1; 8 nucleotides agree with TRBD1. With V trimmed by 4 bases and J by 0 bases, 5 bases remained unmatched. There are 15 residues in the CDR3. CDR1 is SGHDT, CDR2 YYEEEE, per germline.

This sequence joins TRBV7-3 and TRBJ2-7; TRBD2 matches 14 bases. J lost 7 bases, V lost 5 bases, and 7 bases had no gene match. There are 15 residues in the CDR3. Germline-derived CDR1 and CDR2 are SGHTA and FQGTGA. The CDR3 bases are TGTGCCAGCAGCCGGGGACTAGCGGGAGCAGGGGAGCAGTACTTC. Amino acids: CASSRGLAGAGEQYF.

The chain recombines TRBV28 with TRBJ1-2, with 7 bases lining up with TRBD1. The germline V gene encodes CDR1 MDHEN and CDR2 SYDVKM. The CDR3 length is 14 residues. Trimming at V came to 2 bases and at J to 5 bases, leaving 5 bases not matched to a gene. CDR3 sequence: CASSLEAGGYGYTF. Here the CDR3 DNA reads TGTGCCAGCAGTTTAGAGGCAGGGGGGTATGGCTACACCTTC.

V and J are TRBV18 and TRBJ2-4, with a possible D match to TRBD2 (5 bases). The CDR3 is 15 amino acids. Trimming cost V 4 bases and J 6 bases, with 16 bases left between them. In germline, CDR1 is KGHSH, CDR2 LQKENI. The CDR3 region is CASSRAGDTLNIQYF. The CDR3 DNA sequence: TGTGCCAGCTCACGAGCCGGGGATACATTAAACATTCAGTACTTC. Full variable domain (rest looked up from reference TRBV18 and TRBJ2-4): NAGVMQNPRHLVRRRGQEARLRCSPMKGHSHVYWYRQLPEEGLKFMVYLQKENIIDESGMPKERFSAEFPKEGPSILRIQQVVRGDSAAYFCASSRAGDTLNIQYFGAGTRLSVL.

This clone turned up a few times. This chain connects TRBV9 to TRBJ1-5, with TRBD1 as a possible D gene (5 bases). V was shortened by 3 bases and J by 1 base, with 8 bases between the two germline ends. Germline V CDR1 and CDR2: SGDLS, YYNGEE. There are 14 residues in the CDR3. CDR3 coding DNA: TGTGCCAGCAGCGGGGGCGCGAGCAATCAGCCCCAGCATTTT. This translates into CASSGGASNQPQHF. The variable domain in full, with the rest retrieved from reference TRBV9 and TRBJ1-5, is DSGVTQTPKHLITATGQRVTLRCSPRSGDLSVYWYQQSLDQGLQFLIQYYNGEERAKGNILERFSAQQFPDLHSELNLSSLELGDSALYFCASSGGASNQPQHFGDGTRLSIL.

This clone was detected a few times. J is TRBJ1-5 and V is TRBV28; D gene unclear. This CDR3 is built from 16 residues. Trimming removed 6 bases at V and 3 bases at J, with 18 bases between. From germline, CDR1 is MDHEN and CDR2 SYDVKM. CDR3 bases: TGTGCCAGCAGCCCCCGGGGAGGCGACCCCAATCAGCCCCAGCATTTT. This sequence encodes CASSPRGGDPNQPQHF.

The chain is built from TRBV11-2 and TRBJ1-2; the D gene is possibly TRBD1 (6 bases). Germline CDR1 SGHAT, CDR2 FQNNGV. V was cut by 1 base and J by 3 bases, with 12 bases left in between. The CDR3 covers 15 residues. CDR3 sequence (DNA): TGTGCCAGCAGCTTAGGGACGGGGGGCGACTATGGCTACACCTTC. Its translation is CASSLGTGGDYGYTF. The full variable domain, in which reference TRBV11-2 and TRBJ1-2 provide the parts outside the CDR3, is EAGVAQSPRYKIIEKRQSVAFWCNPISGHATLYWYQQILGQGPKLLIQFQNNGVVDDSQLPKDRFSAERLKGVDSTLKIQPAKLEDSAVYLCASSLGTGGDYGYTFGSGTRLTVV.

The J gene is TRBJ1-2, the V gene TRBV9; 7 bases map to TRBD1. The germline gives CDR1 SGDLS, CDR2 YYNGEE. With V trimmed by 4 bases and J by 4 bases, 10 bases remained unmatched. The CDR3 is 15 residues long. The DNA of the CDR3 is TGTGCCAGCAGCTCCCAAGCCGGGACAGCCTATGGCTACACCTTC. Its protein is CASSSQAGTAYGYTF.

This chain connects TRBV19 to TRBJ2-7, with 7 bases aligning to TRBD1. The CDR3 sequence is 16 residues long. V trimming: 4 bases; J trimming: 1 base; junction bases outside the gene matches: 10. Per germline, CDR1 LNHDA and CDR2 SQIVND (reference sequence). The CDR3 DNA is TGTGCCAGTAGTACCCGACAGGGAAAACCATCCTACGAGCAGTACTTC. Residues: CASSTRQGKPSYEQYF.

This sequence joins TRBV9 and TRBJ2-3; 8 positions agree with TRBD2. The V segment lost 0 bases and the J segment 1 base; nucleotides outside the gene matches: 4. The CDR3 length is 16 residues. CDR1 is SGDLS, CDR2 YYNGEE, per germline. This chain's CDR3 is CASSVGAGDRTDTQYF. The CDR3 region has the DNA TGTGCCAGCAGCGTAGGAGCGGGGGACCGCACAGATACGCAGTATTTT.

The CDR3 DNA sequence: TGTGCCAGCAGCTTCCCACTAGCGGGGGAAGAGACCCAGTACTTC. Amino acid sequence: CASSFPLAGEETQYF. This chain uses TRBV7-9 with TRBJ2-5; 11 bases agree with TRBD2. This CDR3 has 15 residues. V dropped 3 bases and J dropped 3; count of bases not matched to a gene: 3. The germline CDR1 and CDR2 sequences are SEHNR and FQNEAQ (reference sequence).

This clone was picked up one time. This chain uses TRBV28 with TRBJ1-2; TRBD1 might be the D (6 bases). In germline, CDR1 is MDHEN, CDR2 SYDVKM. Trimming took off 5 bases at V and 4 bases at J, with 11 bases between the two ends. The CDR3 loop spans 13 amino acids. The CDR3 nucleotides read TGTGCCAGCAGTCCGACGGACAGCTATGGCTACACCTTC. It codes for CASSPTDSYGYTF.